This entry features one T cell receptor (beta chain) sequence. Its antigen specificity is not known. Base qualities are missing; no much larger clone stands one base away. cDNA was synthesized by template-switch 5'RACE using a primer with a 10-nucleotide random unique molecular identifier that tagged each TCR transcript. Every sequencing run yielded over 170 million TCR-beta sequences covering 15-18 subjects. Total RNA was extracted with the RNeasy kit. The KAPA Real-time Library Amplification kit was used to amplify TCR-beta VDJ regions with primers targeting the TCR constant region and the 5'RACE anchor. A first PCR added sample indexes and Illumina adaptors, after which a second PCR increased the library yield. After purification with Ampure beads, the TCR product of roughly 650 bp was size-selected on a 2% E-gel SizeSelection system. Library quality was checked on a Bioanalyzer, concentration was measured with Qubit, and libraries were quantified with the Kapa Library Quantification kit before pooling. An Illumina HiSeq 2500 sequenced the libraries paired-end 2 x 150 bp. To increase sequence diversity, 25-30% phiX was spiked into each library pool. On the authors' methods: Quality-filtered reads were processed with the UMI-based MiGEC pipeline, and over 80% of raw TCR sequences were removed by the MiGEC pipeline during error correction. IMGT germline references were used for alignment of VDJ genes, and clonotypes were defined by a unique CDR3 amino acid sequence together with V-J genes. Clonal expansion, Shannon diversity, and CDR3 relatedness (CalcPairwiseDistances, ClusterSamples) were evaluated with VDJtools, and phylogenetic trees were built with CLCbio workbench. Clones with at least 8 unique UMIs were defined as expanded, with this threshold being based on coefficient-of-variation modelling across technical triplicates. TCRdb cleaned the public reads at Q25 with fastp, built clones with MiXCR and kept in-frame beta chains. Each CDR3 protein gets just one entry, which takes the most common genes and DNA from the rows behind it. TCRdb's processing, not the authors' own work, is the source of the V and J calls. This sample has 70,000 to 95,000 distinct CDR3 sequences in its table, and about 12% of those were observed once. Jointly, the top ten make up approximately 5% of the sample.

The intended sense of this specimen's time point label: longitudinal time-point 2. Libraries from unsorted PBMCs were made from 2 million PBMCs kept in RNAlater at -80 degrees C until RNA extraction. Peripheral blood was subjected to Ficoll-Hypaque density gradient centrifugation to isolate PBMCs, which were then cryopreserved in liquid nitrogen. These data come from a study of neurological immune-mediated disorders (dated by TCRdb to between 2018 and 2021). Broadly, across the study: The study compared peripheral blood TCR-beta repertoires of HTLV-I-associated myelopathy (HAM/TSP) patients, multiple sclerosis patients and healthy controls using UMI-based sequencing. Longitudinal samples, technical triplicates and paired sorted CD4+ and CD8+ T-cell subsets, alongside PBMC samples, were included among the 90 to 130 TCR-beta libraries. The cohort included about 66 subjects: approximately 15 with HAM/TSP, some 34 with multiple sclerosis, and around 20 healthy controls. Longitudinal HAM/TSP and healthy donors had 3 time-points each (about 3-45 month intervals).

Beyond this particular receptor, the publication reports: Expanded clones from different subjects shared no identical CDR3 amino acid sequences, which suggests that TCR-beta repertoires were private in all groups. TCR clonal expansion was highest in HAM/TSP patients and lowest in MS patients, with MS patients falling below even healthy controls.

V loses 6 bases of germline sequence and J loses 4 bases, and the interval between the two ends is 10 bases. Its CDR3 holds 12 amino acids, cysteine through phenylalanine. Only the CDR3 part of the read is kept: 36 bases, read in frame from the first base. The germline V gene yields SGHVS for CDR1 and FNYEAQ for CDR2. Sequenced: PBMCs. The chain is assembled from TRBV7-6 and TRBJ2-7; a tentative D match to TRBD1 spans 6 bases. The clonotype originates from a female donor with HTLV-1-associated myelopathy (HAM/TSP). The CDR3 protein: CASSIQGYEQYF. The nucleotide sequence reads as follows: TGTGCCAGCAGTATACAGGGTTACGAGCAGTACTTC.